Following are 14 T cell receptor beta chains from one sample sequenced in a study of human T cells and chemical hapten exposure. TCRdb recomputed calls from the RACE reads with MiXCR, one row per CDR3 protein. Here the sample spans around 300,000 distinct CDR3 sequences, around 5% being singletons. Time point described: pre-sensitization, week 0. Treatment indicated: therapeutic diphenylcyclopropenone sensitization with weekly scalp DPC. The sequences come from whole blood, collected in connection with sensitization to the hapten diphenylcyclopropenone (DPC). The receptors come from a woman younger than 35 with alopecia areata. Some clones in this sample may be carry-over from other donors' samples.

This clonotype was counted a few times. The chain uses TRBV5-1 and TRBJ2-5; D may be TRBD1 (5 bases). Germline values: CDR1 SGHRS, CDR2 YFSETQ. This CDR3 region has 14 residues. Trimming shortened V by 0 bases and J by 2 bases, and 8 bases separated the two germline ends. The CDR3 DNA follows: TGCGCCAGCAGCTTGGAGGGGATTCAAGAGACCCAGTACTTC. This codes for CASSLEGIQETQYF.

The chain uses TRBV4-1 and TRBJ2-3; TRBD2 aligns across 12 bases. CDR3 length equals 18 residues. The junction had 5 bases not matched to a gene; V was cut back by 0 bases and J by 1 base. Germline CDR1 and CDR2: MGHRA and YSYEKL. The CDR3 loop is CASSQDWLAGGGTDTQYF. The CDR3 DNA sequence: TGCGCCAGCAGCCAAGATTGGCTAGCGGGGGGGGGCACAGATACGCAGTATTTT.

This clonotype was counted only a few times. The V gene is TRBV7-2, the J gene TRBJ1-5; D is unclear. V lost 3 bases to trimming and J lost 0 bases, with 3 bases between them. There are 13 residues in the CDR3. CDR1 and CDR2 (germline): SGHTA, FQGNSA. CDR3 protein: CASSFTSNQPQHF. DNA for the CDR3: TGTGCCAGCAGCTTTACTAGCAATCAGCCCCAGCATTTT.

This clonotype came up many times. The rearrangement joins TRBV4-3 to TRBJ1-4; D gene uncertain. V was cut by 4 bases and J by 7 bases, with 16 bases left in between. The CDR3 has 15 residues. Germline CDR1 LGHNA, CDR2 YSLEER. CDR3 in amino acids: CASSPSGIGGEKLFF. CDR3 DNA sequence: TGCGCCAGCAGCCCTTCTGGGATCGGAGGTGAAAAACTGTTTTTT.

The chain combines TRBV12-5 with TRBJ2-5; 8 positions match TRBD2. CDR3 length equals 15 residues. The germline V gene has CDR1 LGHNT and CDR2 FRNRAP. Losses at the gene ends were 1 base for V and 5 bases for J; bases not matched to a gene: 6. The CDR3 reads CASGLEEAGDETQYF. CDR3 nucleotide sequence: TGTGCTAGTGGTTTGGAGGAAGCGGGGGACGAGACCCAGTACTTC.

Worth noting for this clonotype: A read error is possible here, since a much larger clone lies one base away. CDR3 loop: CAIQGQVRHEQYF. CDR3 sequence (DNA): TGTGCCATCCAGGGACAGGTTCGCCACGAGCAGTACTTC. V gene TRBV10-3 combines with J gene TRBJ2-7; 8 nucleotides align to TRBD1. CDR3 length: 13 amino acids. The junction had 8 bases not matched to a gene; V was cut back by 8 bases and J by 5 bases. CDR1 is ENHRY and CDR2 is SYGVKD in the germline V gene.

This clonotype came up a few times. The chain recombines TRBV4-2 with TRBJ1-5, with 8 positions matching TRBD1. V dropped 1 base and J dropped 8; count of bases not matched to a gene: 4. CDR1 is LGHNA and CDR2 is YNFKEQ in the germline V gene. This CDR3 is 14 amino acids long. The CDR3: CASSQGQGFKPQHF. The CDR3 coding sequence is TGTGCCAGCAGCCAAGGACAGGGGTTTAAGCCCCAGCATTTT.

J is TRBJ1-6 and V is TRBV27, with no clear D. V dropped 2 bases and J dropped 10 bases, with 6 bases sitting between them. The CDR3 spans 12 residues. CDR1 is MNHEY, CDR2 SMNVEV, per germline (reference sequence). CDR3 nucleotide sequence: TGTGCCAGCAGTTTACGCGGGTCACCCCTCCACTTT. Its translation: CASSLRGSPLHF.

This rearrangement joins TRBV25-1 to TRBJ1-4, with D perhaps TRBD1 (5 bases). Germline V gene lookup returns CDR1 MGHDK and CDR2 SYGVNS. V was trimmed by 6 bases and J by 5 bases, leaving 10 bases between them. The CDR3 length is 13 residues. This CDR3 reads CASSTAGNEKLFF. DNA for the CDR3: TGTGCCAGCAGCACGGCAGGGAATGAAAAACTGTTTTTT.

This clonotype occurred many times. The chain links TRBV7-2 to TRBJ1-1; weak D call: TRBD1 (5 bases). Trimming shortened V by 4 bases and J by 5 bases, and 20 bases separated the two germline ends. Germline V lookup: CDR1 SGHTA, CDR2 FQGNSA. This CDR3 has 16 amino acids. The DNA of the CDR3 is TGTGCCAGCAGCTCCACCGGCGGGGGTGGAAGGACTGAAGCTTTCTTT. Translation: CASSSTGGGGRTEAFF.

This clonotype was observed many times. The rearrangement uses TRBV6-2 or TRBV6-3 and TRBJ1-1; D remains ambiguous. The CDR3 totals 14 residues. The V and J ends lost 0 bases and 4 bases respectively, with 9 bases between them. CDR1 is MNHEY, CDR2 SVGEGT, per germline. The CDR3 DNA reads as TGTGCCAGCAGTTACTCGTCGGCGGGCACTGAAGCTTTCTTT. Amino acid sequence: CASSYSSAGTEAFF.

This clonotype was seen repeatedly, ten times or more. The chain has TRBV6-5 and TRBJ1-2, with 11 bases that match TRBD1. Germline-derived CDR1 and CDR2 are MNHEY and SVGAGI. This CDR3 has 18 residues. Germline trimming cut 1 base from V and 3 bases from J; bases unmatched to any gene: 10. The CDR3 is CASSYFSPGQGDDYGYTF. The DNA for the CDR3 is TGTGCCAGCAGTTACTTCTCTCCGGGACAGGGGGATGACTATGGCTACACCTTC.

This clonotype was counted at least ten times. The rearrangement links TRBV10-3 to TRBJ1-1; 9 bases are a match to TRBD1. J gave up 5 bases and V 6 bases, and 7 bases lay outside the gene matches. Germline V CDR1 and CDR2: ENHRY, SYGVKD. This CDR3 is 14 amino acids long. In nucleotides, the CDR3 is TGTGCCATCAGCGCGGGACAGGGCAGGACTGAAGCTTTCTTT. This encodes CAISAGQGRTEAFF.

A note on this clonotype: This sequence may be a read error, since a much larger clone differs from it by one base. V and J are TRBV4-2 and TRBJ2-7; the D gene is possibly TRBD1 (5 bases). The CDR3 spans 15 residues. The V end lost 0 bases, the J end lost 3 bases, and 12 bases lay between the germline ends. The germline gives CDR1 LGHNA, CDR2 YNFKEQ. Here the CDR3 reads CASSQETASDYEQYF. The CDR3 bases are TGTGCCAGCAGCCAAGAGACAGCCTCGGACTACGAGCAGTACTTC.